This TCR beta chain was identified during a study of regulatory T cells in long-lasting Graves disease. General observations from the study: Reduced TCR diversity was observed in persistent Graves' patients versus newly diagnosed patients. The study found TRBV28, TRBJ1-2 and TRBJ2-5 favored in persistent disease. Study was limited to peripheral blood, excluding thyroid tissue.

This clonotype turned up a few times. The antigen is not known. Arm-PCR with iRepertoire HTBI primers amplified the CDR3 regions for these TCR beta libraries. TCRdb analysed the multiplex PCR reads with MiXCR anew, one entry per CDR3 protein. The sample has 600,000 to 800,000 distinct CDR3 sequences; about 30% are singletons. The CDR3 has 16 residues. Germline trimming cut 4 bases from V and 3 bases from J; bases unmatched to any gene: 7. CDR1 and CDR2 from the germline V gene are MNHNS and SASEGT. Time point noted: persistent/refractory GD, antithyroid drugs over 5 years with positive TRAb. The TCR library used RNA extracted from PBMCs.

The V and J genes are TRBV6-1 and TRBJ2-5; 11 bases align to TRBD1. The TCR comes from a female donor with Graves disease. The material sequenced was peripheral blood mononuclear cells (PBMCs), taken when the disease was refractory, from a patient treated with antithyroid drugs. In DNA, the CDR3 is TGTGCCAGCAGTGCTAACCCGGGACAGGGGGAAGAGACCCAGTACTTC. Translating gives CASSANPGQGEETQYF.